A selection of T cell receptor beta chains follows, all from one sample in a study of radiation and T cells in renal cell carcinoma. Produced via immunoSEQ multiplex PCR; TCRdb's table is partial and in-frame only. The table shows about 58,000 clones, with around 78% occurring only once. The material sequenced was blood, taken from a patient whose treatment included radiotherapy and nephrectomy. Every receptor here comes from a man in his fifties or sixties with renal cell carcinoma. The CDR3 runs from the conserved cysteine through the conserved F or W. Each record gives: D gene, V gene, J gene, clone size, CDR3 protein, CDR3 DNA. D genes are given only for firm matches. Some rows mark clone size as missing; the rest say once, few, many or name a class of expanded clone.

d_call: NA
v_call: TRBV5-5
j_call: TRBJ1-5
clone_size: NA
cdr3_aa: CASSPTGADQPQHF
cdr3_nt: TGTGCCAGCAGCCCCACGGGGGCTGATCAGCCCCAGCATTTT

d_call: NA
v_call: TRBV6-5
j_call: TRBJ2-3
clone_size: NA
cdr3_aa: CASRTRSTDTQYF
cdr3_nt: TGTGCCAGCAGGACGCGCAGCACAGATACGCAGTATTTT

d_call: TRBD1
v_call: TRBV10-3
j_call: TRBJ1-1
clone_size: few
cdr3_aa: CAISESQGGWTEAFF
cdr3_nt: TGTGCCATCAGTGAGTCTCAGGGGGGGTGGACTGAAGCTTTCTTT

d_call: NA
v_call: TRBV5-6
j_call: TRBJ2-7
clone_size: NA
cdr3_aa: CASSLDYEQYF
cdr3_nt: TGTGCCAGCAGCTTGGACTACGAGCAGTACTTC

d_call: TRBD1
v_call: TRBV29-1
j_call: TRBJ1-2
clone_size: NA
cdr3_aa: CSARDRVAYGYTF
cdr3_nt: TGCAGCGCCCGGGACAGGGTTGCCTATGGCTACACCTTC

d_call: NA
v_call: TRBV30
j_call: TRBJ1-5
clone_size: few
cdr3_aa: CAWSAGHYSNQPQHF
cdr3_nt: TGTGCCTGGAGTGCGGGGCACTATAGCAATCAGCCCCAGCATTTT

d_call: NA
v_call: TRBV21-1
j_call: TRBJ2-5
clone_size: NA
cdr3_aa: CAQLRDGFEETQYF
cdr3_nt: TGTGCACAATTGAGGGATGGGTTCGAAGAGACCCAGTACTTC

d_call: TRBD2
v_call: TRBV19
j_call: TRBJ2-1
clone_size: NA
cdr3_aa: CASSSPAGGTWSSYNEQFF
cdr3_nt: TGTGCCAGTAGTTCCCCAGCGGGAGGGACATGGAGCTCCTACAATGAGCAGTTCTTC

d_call: TRBD2
v_call: TRBV11-3
j_call: TRBJ2-3
clone_size: NA
cdr3_aa: CASSLSSLAPAQYF
cdr3_nt: TGTGCCAGCAGCTTATCCTCACTAGCGCCGGCGCAGTATTTT

d_call: TRBD1
v_call: TRBV27
j_call: TRBJ2-7
clone_size: NA
cdr3_aa: CASSLYRGAEQYF
cdr3_nt: TGTGCCAGCAGTTTATACAGGGGAGCCGAGCAGTACTTC

d_call: NA
v_call: TRBV21-1
j_call: TRBJ2-1
clone_size: NA
cdr3_aa: CASSPRGTGLQFF
cdr3_nt: TGTGCCAGCAGCCCGCGCGGGACAGGCCTACAGTTCTTC

d_call: TRBD1
v_call: TRBV4-2
j_call: TRBJ1-5
clone_size: NA
cdr3_aa: CASSLNQETGRIQPQHF
cdr3_nt: TGTGCCAGCAGCCTTAATCAGGAGACAGGGAGGATTCAGCCCCAGCATTTT

d_call: TRBD2
v_call: TRBV19
j_call: TRBJ2-1
clone_size: NA
cdr3_aa: CASSELSGGRLTGYNEQFF
cdr3_nt: TGTGCCAGTAGTGAACTCTCTGGCGGGAGACTCACTGGATACAATGAGCAGTTCTTC

d_call: NA
v_call: TRBV2
j_call: TRBJ2-5
clone_size: once
cdr3_aa: CASSELLGSETQYF
cdr3_nt: TGTGCCAGCAGTGAGTTACTAGGTTCAGAGACCCAGTACTTC

d_call: TRBD1
v_call: TRBV5-4
j_call: TRBJ2-5
clone_size: NA
cdr3_aa: CASSGDSKETQYF
cdr3_nt: TGTGCCAGCAGCGGGGACAGCAAAGAGACCCAGTACTTC

d_call: TRBD2
v_call: TRBV9
j_call: TRBJ2-3
clone_size: NA
cdr3_aa: CASSVDSPGGQSDTQYF
cdr3_nt: TGTGCCAGCAGCGTAGATTCCCCGGGGGGGCAGTCAGATACGCAGTATTTT

d_call: TRBD2
v_call: TRBV30
j_call: TRBJ2-6
clone_size: NA
cdr3_aa: CAWIAGAGANVLTF
cdr3_nt: TGTGCCTGGATTGCGGGGGCTGGGGCCAACGTCCTGACTTTC

d_call: NA
v_call: TRBV20-1
j_call: TRBJ1-1
clone_size: NA
cdr3_aa: CSALSGGKAFF
cdr3_nt: TGCAGTGCCCTTTCCGGGGGTAAAGCTTTCTTT

d_call: NA
v_call: TRBV6-5
j_call: TRBJ1-2
clone_size: NA
cdr3_aa: CASSPGADYGYTF
cdr3_nt: TGTGCCAGCAGCCCGGGGGCAGACTATGGCTACACCTTC

d_call: NA
v_call: TRBV4-3
j_call: TRBJ2-6
clone_size: few
cdr3_aa: CASSQDRPLESGANVLTF
cdr3_nt: TGCGCCAGCAGCCAAGATCGACCCCTAGAGTCTGGGGCCAACGTCCTGACTTTC

d_call: NA
v_call: TRBV6-5
j_call: TRBJ1-3
clone_size: NA
cdr3_aa: CASSSTAGGNTIYF
cdr3_nt: TGTGCCAGCAGTTCCACAGCGGGGGGTAACACCATATATTTT

d_call: NA
v_call: TRBV2
j_call: TRBJ1-2
clone_size: NA
cdr3_aa: CASSDWGNYGYTF
cdr3_nt: TGTGCCAGCAGTGACTGGGGAAACTATGGCTACACCTTC

d_call: NA
v_call: TRBV11-2
j_call: TRBJ1-2
clone_size: NA
cdr3_aa: CASSSPVGGYTF
cdr3_nt: TGTGCCAGCAGCTCCCCAGTGGGTGGCTACACCTTC

d_call: NA
v_call: TRBV9
j_call: TRBJ2-3
clone_size: NA
cdr3_aa: CASSVGVGLDTQYF
cdr3_nt: TGTGCCAGCAGCGTAGGGGTCGGGCTAGATACGCAGTATTTT

d_call: TRBD2
v_call: TRBV19
j_call: TRBJ2-1
clone_size: NA
cdr3_aa: CASKTSGGVYEQFF
cdr3_nt: TGTGCCAGTAAGACTAGCGGGGGGGTATATGAGCAGTTCTTC

d_call: NA
v_call: TRBV7-9
j_call: TRBJ2-3
clone_size: NA
cdr3_aa: CASSPQWDTQYF
cdr3_nt: TGTGCCAGCAGCCCCCAGTGGGATACGCAGTATTTT

d_call: TRBD2
v_call: TRBV30
j_call: TRBJ2-1
clone_size: once
cdr3_aa: CAWRLGGGAWDEQFF
cdr3_nt: TGTGCCTGGAGGCTCGGCGGGGGGGCTTGGGATGAGCAGTTCTTC

d_call: NA
v_call: TRBV6-5
j_call: TRBJ1-1
clone_size: NA
cdr3_aa: CASSFEPGMNTEAFF
cdr3_nt: TGTGCCAGCAGTTTTGAGCCAGGAATGAACACTGAAGCTTTCTTT

d_call: TRBD1
v_call: TRBV25-1
j_call: TRBJ2-7
clone_size: NA
cdr3_aa: CASSAGTADYEQYF
cdr3_nt: TGTGCCAGCAGTGCCGGGACAGCTGACTACGAGCAGTACTTC

d_call: TRBD1
v_call: TRBV11-2
j_call: TRBJ2-7
clone_size: NA
cdr3_aa: CASSAGQGGRNEQYF
cdr3_nt: TGTGCCAGCAGCGCCGGACAGGGTGGACGCAACGAGCAGTACTTC

d_call: TRBD1
v_call: TRBV6-5
j_call: TRBJ1-1
clone_size: NA
cdr3_aa: CASSYPGQGGLTEAFF
cdr3_nt: TGTGCCAGCAGTTACCCGGGACAGGGGGGTCTAACTGAAGCTTTCTTT

d_call: NA
v_call: TRBV5-1
j_call: TRBJ2-7
clone_size: NA
cdr3_aa: CASSPDGSSYEQYF
cdr3_nt: TGCGCCAGCAGCCCGGACGGAAGCTCCTACGAGCAGTACTTC

d_call: TRBD1
v_call: TRBV7-9
j_call: TRBJ1-1
clone_size: NA
cdr3_aa: CASSPGTGHGGNTEAFF
cdr3_nt: TGTGCCAGCAGCCCCGGGACAGGGCATGGGGGGAACACTGAAGCTTTCTTT

d_call: NA
v_call: TRBV10-3
j_call: TRBJ1-6
clone_size: NA
cdr3_aa: CAISESAGSPLYF
cdr3_nt: TGTGCCATCAGTGAGTCAGCAGGGTCACCCCTCTACTTT

d_call: TRBD1
v_call: TRBV5-1
j_call: TRBJ1-2
clone_size: NA
cdr3_aa: CASSWTGDGYGYTF
cdr3_nt: TGCGCCAGCAGCTGGACAGGGGACGGCTATGGCTACACCTTC

d_call: NA
v_call: TRBV6-1
j_call: TRBJ1-4
clone_size: few
cdr3_aa: CASSEAAGVRANEKLFF
cdr3_nt: TGTGCCAGCAGTGAAGCGGCAGGGGTGAGGGCCAATGAAAAACTGTTTTTT

d_call: NA
v_call: TRBV29-1
j_call: TRBJ1-2
clone_size: once
cdr3_aa: CSVSYVGLSGYTF
cdr3_nt: TGCAGCGTTTCCTATGTGGGGCTCAGTGGCTACACCTTC

d_call: NA
v_call: TRBV7-8
j_call: TRBJ2-5
clone_size: NA
cdr3_aa: CASSFGAEVAQYF
cdr3_nt: TGTGCCAGCAGCTTTGGCGCGGAAGTTGCCCAGTACTTC

d_call: TRBD1
v_call: TRBV5-4
j_call: TRBJ2-4
clone_size: few
cdr3_aa: CASSPDRAGAKNIQYF
cdr3_nt: TGTGCCAGCAGCCCGGACAGGGCGGGGGCCAAAAACATTCAGTACTTC

d_call: TRBD1
v_call: TRBV5-8
j_call: TRBJ2-3
clone_size: NA
cdr3_aa: CASSLRTGSTDTQYF
cdr3_nt: TGTGCCAGCAGCTTAAGGACAGGGAGCACAGATACGCAGTATTTT

d_call: NA
v_call: TRBV7-8
j_call: TRBJ2-3
clone_size: once
cdr3_aa: CASSLGSIRTDTQYF
cdr3_nt: TGTGCCAGCAGCTTAGGTTCGATCCGCACAGATACGCAGTATTTT

d_call: NA
v_call: TRBV5-5
j_call: TRBJ1-2
clone_size: NA
cdr3_aa: CASSLMDRSYGYTF
cdr3_nt: TGTGCCAGCAGCTTGATGGACAGATCCTATGGCTACACCTTC

d_call: TRBD1
v_call: TRBV6-1
j_call: TRBJ1-2
clone_size: NA
cdr3_aa: CASSEGQEDNYGYTF
cdr3_nt: TGTGCCAGCAGTGAGGGACAGGAGGACAACTATGGCTACACCTTC

d_call: NA
v_call: TRBV6-5
j_call: TRBJ2-3
clone_size: few
cdr3_aa: CASSFGRSTDTQYF
cdr3_nt: TGTGCCAGCAGTTTTGGGAGATCCACAGATACGCAGTATTTT

d_call: NA
v_call: TRBV19
j_call: TRBJ1-4
clone_size: few
cdr3_aa: CASSPKGVGKTNEKLFF
cdr3_nt: TGTGCCAGTAGTCCGAAGGGGGTTGGAAAGACTAATGAAAAACTGTTTTTT

d_call: NA
v_call: TRBV11-2
j_call: TRBJ2-5
clone_size: once
cdr3_aa: CASSLVGTDLETQYF
cdr3_nt: TGTGCCAGCAGCTTAGTAGGGACCGACTTAGAGACCCAGTACTTC

d_call: TRBD1
v_call: TRBV29-1
j_call: TRBJ1-2
clone_size: NA
cdr3_aa: CSVEDTDFRGRVNYGYTF
cdr3_nt: TGCAGCGTTGAAGATACGGACTTTAGGGGGCGGGTTAACTATGGCTACACCTTC

d_call: NA
v_call: TRBV7-9
j_call: TRBJ1-3
clone_size: NA
cdr3_aa: CATPDRFSGNTIYF
cdr3_nt: TGTGCCACCCCAGACAGGTTCTCCGGAAACACCATATATTTT

d_call: NA
v_call: TRBV9
j_call: TRBJ2-3
clone_size: NA
cdr3_aa: CASGSAFGSPTSTDTQYF
cdr3_nt: TGTGCCAGCGGGTCGGCGTTTGGATCGCCTACCAGCACAGATACGCAGTATTTT

d_call: NA
v_call: TRBV5-5
j_call: TRBJ2-2
clone_size: NA
cdr3_aa: CASSLGGAGELFF
cdr3_nt: TGTGCCAGCAGCTTGGGGGGAGCCGGGGAGCTGTTTTTT

d_call: TRBD1
v_call: TRBV15
j_call: TRBJ1-1
clone_size: few
cdr3_aa: CATSRVDRGNTEAFF
cdr3_nt: TGTGCCACCAGCAGAGTGGACAGGGGGAACACTGAAGCTTTCTTT